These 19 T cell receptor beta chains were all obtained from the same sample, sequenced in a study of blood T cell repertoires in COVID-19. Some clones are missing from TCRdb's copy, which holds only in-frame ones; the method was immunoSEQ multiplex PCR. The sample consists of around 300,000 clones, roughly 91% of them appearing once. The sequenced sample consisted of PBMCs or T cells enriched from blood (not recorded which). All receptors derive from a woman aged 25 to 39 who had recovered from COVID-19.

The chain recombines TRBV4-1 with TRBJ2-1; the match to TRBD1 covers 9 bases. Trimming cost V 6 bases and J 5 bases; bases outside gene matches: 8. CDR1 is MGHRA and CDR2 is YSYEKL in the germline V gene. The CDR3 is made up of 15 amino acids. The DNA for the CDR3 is TGCGCCAGCAGATACGGACAGGGGAAAAACAATGAGCAGTTCTTC. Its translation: CASRYGQGKNNEQFF.

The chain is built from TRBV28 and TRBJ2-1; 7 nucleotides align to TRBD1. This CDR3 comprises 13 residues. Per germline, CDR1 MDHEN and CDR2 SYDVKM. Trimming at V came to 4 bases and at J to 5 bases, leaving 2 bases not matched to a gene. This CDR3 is CASSSGQHNEQFF. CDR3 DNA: TGTGCCAGCAGTTCGGGACAGCACAATGAGCAGTTCTTC.

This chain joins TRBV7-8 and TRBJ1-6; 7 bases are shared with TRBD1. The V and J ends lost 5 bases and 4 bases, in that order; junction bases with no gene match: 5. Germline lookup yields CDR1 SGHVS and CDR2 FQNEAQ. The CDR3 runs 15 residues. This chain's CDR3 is CASSADRAYNSPLHF. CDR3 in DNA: TGTGCCAGCAGCGCCGACAGGGCTTATAATTCACCCCTCCACTTT. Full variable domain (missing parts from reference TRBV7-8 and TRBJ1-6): GAGVSQSPRYKVAKRGQDVALRCDPISGHVSLFWYQQALGQGPEFLTYFQNEAQLDKSGLPSDRFFAERPEGSVSTLKIQRTQQEDSAVYLCASSADRAYNSPLHFGNGTRLTVT.

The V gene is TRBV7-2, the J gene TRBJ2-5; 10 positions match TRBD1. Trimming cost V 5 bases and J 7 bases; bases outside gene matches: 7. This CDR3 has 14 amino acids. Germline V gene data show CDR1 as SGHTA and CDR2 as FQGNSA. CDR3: CASSLDRGVGTQYF. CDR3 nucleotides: TGTGCCAGCAGCCTGGACAGGGGGGTCGGGACCCAGTACTTC.

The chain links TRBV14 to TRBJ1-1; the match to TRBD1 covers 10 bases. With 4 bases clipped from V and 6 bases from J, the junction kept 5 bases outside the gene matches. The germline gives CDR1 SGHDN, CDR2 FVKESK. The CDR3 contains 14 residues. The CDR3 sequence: CASSPRTGGPEAFF. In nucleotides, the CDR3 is TGTGCCAGCAGCCCCAGGACAGGGGGTCCTGAAGCTTTCTTT.

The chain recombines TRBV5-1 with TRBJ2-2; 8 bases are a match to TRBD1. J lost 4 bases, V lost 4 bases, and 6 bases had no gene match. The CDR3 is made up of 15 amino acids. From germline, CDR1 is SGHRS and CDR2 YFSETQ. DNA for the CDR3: TGCGCCAGCAGCCGGGGACAGGAGTTCACCGGGGAGCTGTTTTTT. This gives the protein CASSRGQEFTGELFF. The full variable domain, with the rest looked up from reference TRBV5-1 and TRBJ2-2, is KAGVTQTPRYLIKTRGQQVTLSCSPISGHRSVSWYQQTPGQGLQFLFEYFSETQRNKGNFPGRFSGRQFSNSRSEMNVSTLELGDSALYLCASSRGQEFTGELFFGEGSRLTVL.

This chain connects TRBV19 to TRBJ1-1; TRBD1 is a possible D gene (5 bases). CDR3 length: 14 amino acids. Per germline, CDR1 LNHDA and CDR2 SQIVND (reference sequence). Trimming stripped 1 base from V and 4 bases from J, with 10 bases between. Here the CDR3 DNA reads TGTGCCAGTAGTATAGCGGGGGAGGGCACTGAAGCTTTCTTT. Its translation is CASSIAGEGTEAFF.

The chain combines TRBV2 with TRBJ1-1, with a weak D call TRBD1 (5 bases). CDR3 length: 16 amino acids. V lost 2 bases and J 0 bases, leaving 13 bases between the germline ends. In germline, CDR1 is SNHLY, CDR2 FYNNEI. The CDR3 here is CASSEQGMTMNTEAFF. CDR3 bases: TGTGCCAGCAGTGAACAGGGAATGACCATGAACACTGAAGCTTTCTTT.

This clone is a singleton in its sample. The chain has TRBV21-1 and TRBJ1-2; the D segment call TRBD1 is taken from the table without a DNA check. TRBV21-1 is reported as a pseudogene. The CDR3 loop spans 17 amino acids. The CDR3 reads CASSKSWDRPRRGGYTF. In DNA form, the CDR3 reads TGTGCCAGCAGCAAATCGTGGGACAGGCCCCGACGGGGTGGCTACACCTTC.

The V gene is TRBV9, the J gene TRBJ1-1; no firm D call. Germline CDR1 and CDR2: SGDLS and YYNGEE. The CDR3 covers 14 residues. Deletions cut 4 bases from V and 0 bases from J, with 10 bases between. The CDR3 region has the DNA TGTGCCAGCAGCCCTAGCCTGGTGAACACTGAAGCTTTCTTT. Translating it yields CASSPSLVNTEAFF.

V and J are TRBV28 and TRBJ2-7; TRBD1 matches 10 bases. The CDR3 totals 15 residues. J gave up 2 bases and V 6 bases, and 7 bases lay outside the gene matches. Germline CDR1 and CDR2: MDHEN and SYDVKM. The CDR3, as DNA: TGTGCCAGCAGGTCTCCGGGACAGGGGCCCTACGAGCAGTACTTC. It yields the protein CASRSPGQGPYEQYF.

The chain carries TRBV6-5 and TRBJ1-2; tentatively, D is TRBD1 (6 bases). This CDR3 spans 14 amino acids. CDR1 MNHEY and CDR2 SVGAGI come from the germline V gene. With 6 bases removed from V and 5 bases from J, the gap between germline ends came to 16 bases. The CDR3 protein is CASRRALGAYGYTF. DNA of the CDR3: TGTGCCAGCAGGAGGGCCCTGGGGGCTTATGGCTACACCTTC.

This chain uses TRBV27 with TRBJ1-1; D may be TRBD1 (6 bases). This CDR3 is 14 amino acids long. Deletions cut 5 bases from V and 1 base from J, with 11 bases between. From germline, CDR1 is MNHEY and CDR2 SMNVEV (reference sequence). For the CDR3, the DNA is TGTGCCAGCAGTACACAGGGCCCGAACACTGAAGCTTTCTTT. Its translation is CASSTQGPNTEAFF.

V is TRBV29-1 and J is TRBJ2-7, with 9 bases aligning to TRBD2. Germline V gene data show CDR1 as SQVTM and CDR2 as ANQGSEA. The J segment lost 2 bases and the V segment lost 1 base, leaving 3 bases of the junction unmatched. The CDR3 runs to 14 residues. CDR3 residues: CSVEVAGVAYEQYF. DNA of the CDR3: TGCAGCGTTGAAGTAGCGGGAGTGGCCTACGAGCAGTACTTC.

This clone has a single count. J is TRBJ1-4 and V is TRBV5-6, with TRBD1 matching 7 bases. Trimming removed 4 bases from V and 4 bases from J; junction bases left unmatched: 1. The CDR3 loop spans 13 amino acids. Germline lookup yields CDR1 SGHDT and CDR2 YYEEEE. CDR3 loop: CASSRDSNEKLFF. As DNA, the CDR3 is TGTGCCAGCAGCCGGGACAGTAATGAAAAACTGTTTTTT.

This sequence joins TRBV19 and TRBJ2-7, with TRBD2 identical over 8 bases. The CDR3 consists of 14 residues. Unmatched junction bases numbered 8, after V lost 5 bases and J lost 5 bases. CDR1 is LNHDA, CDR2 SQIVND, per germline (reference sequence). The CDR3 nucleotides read TGTGCCAGTAGTCCGCGGACTAGCAGAGACGAGCAGTACTTC. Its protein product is CASSPRTSRDEQYF.

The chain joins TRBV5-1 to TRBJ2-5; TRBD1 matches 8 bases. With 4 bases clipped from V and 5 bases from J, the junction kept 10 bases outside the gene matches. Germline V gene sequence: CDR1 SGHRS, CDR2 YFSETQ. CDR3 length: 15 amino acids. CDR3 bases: TGCGCCAGCAGCAAGGAAGCAGGGGGCCGTGAGACCCAGTACTTC. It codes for CASSKEAGGRETQYF.

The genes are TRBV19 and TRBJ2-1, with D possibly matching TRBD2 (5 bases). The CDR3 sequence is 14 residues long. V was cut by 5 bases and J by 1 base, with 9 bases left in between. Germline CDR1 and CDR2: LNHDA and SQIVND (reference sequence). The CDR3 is CASSLRESYNEQFF. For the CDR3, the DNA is TGTGCCAGTAGTCTGAGGGAGTCCTACAATGAGCAGTTCTTC.

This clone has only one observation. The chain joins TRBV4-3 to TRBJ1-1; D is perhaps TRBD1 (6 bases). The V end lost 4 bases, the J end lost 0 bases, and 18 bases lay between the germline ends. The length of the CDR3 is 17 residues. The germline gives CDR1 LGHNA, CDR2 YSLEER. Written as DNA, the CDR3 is TGCGCCAGCAGCCGACAGGCCGTTGGGATCATGAACACTGAAGCTTTCTTT. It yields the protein CASSRQAVGIMNTEAFF.